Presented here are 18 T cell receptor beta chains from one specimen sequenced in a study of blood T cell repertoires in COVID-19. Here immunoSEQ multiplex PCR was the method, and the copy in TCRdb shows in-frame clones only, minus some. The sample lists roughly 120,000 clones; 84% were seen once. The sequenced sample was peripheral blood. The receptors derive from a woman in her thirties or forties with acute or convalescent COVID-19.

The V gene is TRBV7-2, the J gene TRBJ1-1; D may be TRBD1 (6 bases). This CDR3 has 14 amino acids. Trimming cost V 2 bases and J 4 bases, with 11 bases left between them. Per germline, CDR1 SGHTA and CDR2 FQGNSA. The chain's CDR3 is CASSLTGSATEAFF. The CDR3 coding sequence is TGTGCCAGCAGCTTAACAGGGTCAGCCACTGAAGCTTTCTTT.

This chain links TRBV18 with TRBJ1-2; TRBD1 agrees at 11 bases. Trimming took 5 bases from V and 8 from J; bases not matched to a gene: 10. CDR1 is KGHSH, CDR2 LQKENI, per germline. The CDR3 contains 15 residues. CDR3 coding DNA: TGTGCCAGCTCAGCGACCGGGACAGGGGGTGAGGGCTACACCTTC. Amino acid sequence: CASSATGTGGEGYTF.

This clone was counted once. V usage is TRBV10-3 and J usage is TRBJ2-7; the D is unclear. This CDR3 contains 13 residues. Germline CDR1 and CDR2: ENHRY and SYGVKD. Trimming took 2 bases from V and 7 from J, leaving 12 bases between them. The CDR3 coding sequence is TGTGCCATCAGTGAGCAAACTCCAGGAGAGCAGTACTTC. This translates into CAISEQTPGEQYF.

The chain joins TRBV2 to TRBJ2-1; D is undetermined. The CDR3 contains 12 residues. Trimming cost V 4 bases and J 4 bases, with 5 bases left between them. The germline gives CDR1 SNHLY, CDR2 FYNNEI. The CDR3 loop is CASSGQYNEQFF. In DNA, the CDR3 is TGTGCCAGCAGTGGGCAGTACAATGAGCAGTTCTTC.

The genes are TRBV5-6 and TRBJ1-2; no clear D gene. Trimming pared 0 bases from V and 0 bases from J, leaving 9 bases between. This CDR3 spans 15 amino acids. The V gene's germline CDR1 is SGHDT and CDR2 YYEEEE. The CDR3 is CASSLGWSSNYGYTF. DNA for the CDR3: TGTGCCAGCAGCTTGGGTTGGAGTTCTAACTATGGCTACACCTTC. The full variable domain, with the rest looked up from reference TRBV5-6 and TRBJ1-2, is DAGVTQSPTHLIKTRGQQVTLRCSPKSGHDTVSWYQQALGQGPQFIFQYYEEEERQRGNFPDRFSGHQFPNYSSELNVNALLLGDSALYLCASSLGWSSNYGYTFGSGTRLTVV.

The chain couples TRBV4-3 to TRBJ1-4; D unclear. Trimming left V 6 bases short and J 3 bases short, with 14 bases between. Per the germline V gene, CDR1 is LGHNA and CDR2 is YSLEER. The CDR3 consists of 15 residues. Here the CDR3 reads CASSNIRQANEKLFF. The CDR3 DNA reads TGCGCCAGCAGTAATATACGGCAGGCTAATGAAAAACTGTTTTTT.

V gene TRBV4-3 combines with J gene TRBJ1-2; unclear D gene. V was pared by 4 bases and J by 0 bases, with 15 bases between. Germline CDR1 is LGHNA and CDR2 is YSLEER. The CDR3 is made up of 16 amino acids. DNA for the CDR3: TGCGCCAGCAGCCGCAACGACCTGGGCCCTAACTATGGCTACACCTTC. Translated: CASSRNDLGPNYGYTF.

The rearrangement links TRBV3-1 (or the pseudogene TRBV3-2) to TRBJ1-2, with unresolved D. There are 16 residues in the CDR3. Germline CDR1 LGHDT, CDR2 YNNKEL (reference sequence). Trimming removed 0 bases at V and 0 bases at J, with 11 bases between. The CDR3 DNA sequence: TGTGCCAGCAGCCAAGATGGGCAACTAGCTAACTATGGCTACACCTTC. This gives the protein CASSQDGQLANYGYTF.

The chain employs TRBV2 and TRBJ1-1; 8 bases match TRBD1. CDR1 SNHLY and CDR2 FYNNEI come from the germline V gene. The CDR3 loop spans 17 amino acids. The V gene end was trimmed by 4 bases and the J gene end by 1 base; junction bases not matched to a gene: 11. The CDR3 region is CASSANELGTGNTEAFF. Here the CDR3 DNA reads TGTGCCAGCAGTGCCAATGAACTTGGGACAGGGAACACTGAAGCTTTCTTT.

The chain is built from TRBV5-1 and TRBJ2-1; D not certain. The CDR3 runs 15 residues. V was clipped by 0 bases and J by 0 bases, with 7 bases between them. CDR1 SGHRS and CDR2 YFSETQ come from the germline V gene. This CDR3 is CASSLAGFSYNEQFF. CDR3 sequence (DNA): TGCGCCAGCAGCTTGGCCGGGTTCTCCTACAATGAGCAGTTCTTC. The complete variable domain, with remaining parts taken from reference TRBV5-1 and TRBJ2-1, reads KAGVTQTPRYLIKTRGQQVTLSCSPISGHRSVSWYQQTPGQGLQFLFEYFSETQRNKGNFPGRFSGRQFSNSRSEMNVSTLELGDSALYLCASSLAGFSYNEQFFGPGTRLTVL.

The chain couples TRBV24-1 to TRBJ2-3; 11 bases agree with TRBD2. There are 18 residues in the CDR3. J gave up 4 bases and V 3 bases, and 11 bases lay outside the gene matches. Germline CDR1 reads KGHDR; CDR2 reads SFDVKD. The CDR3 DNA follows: TGTGCCACCAGTGATGGGGGGACTAGCGGAAACTTCGCAGATACGCAGTATTTT. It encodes CATSDGGTSGNFADTQYF.

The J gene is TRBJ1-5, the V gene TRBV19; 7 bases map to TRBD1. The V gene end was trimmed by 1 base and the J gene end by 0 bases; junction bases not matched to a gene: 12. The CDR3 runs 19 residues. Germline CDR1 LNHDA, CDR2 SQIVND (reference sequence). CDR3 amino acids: CASSIGAGTAYYSNQPQHF. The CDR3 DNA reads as TGTGCCAGTAGTATAGGGGCGGGGACAGCGTATTATAGCAATCAGCCCCAGCATTTT.

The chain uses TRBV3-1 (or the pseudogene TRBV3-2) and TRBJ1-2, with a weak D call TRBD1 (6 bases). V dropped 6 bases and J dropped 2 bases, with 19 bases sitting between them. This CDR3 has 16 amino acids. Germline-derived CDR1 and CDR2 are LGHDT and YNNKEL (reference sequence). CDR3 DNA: TGTGCCAGCAGACCTAATTGGGGGGGGGCCAACTATGGCTACACCTTC. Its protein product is CASRPNWGGANYGYTF.

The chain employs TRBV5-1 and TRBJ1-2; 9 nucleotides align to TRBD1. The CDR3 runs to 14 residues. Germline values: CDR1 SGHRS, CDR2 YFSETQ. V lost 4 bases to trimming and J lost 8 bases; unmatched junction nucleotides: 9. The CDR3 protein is CASSPGQGLEGYTF. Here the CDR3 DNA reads TGCGCCAGCAGCCCTGGACAGGGGCTCGAGGGCTACACCTTC. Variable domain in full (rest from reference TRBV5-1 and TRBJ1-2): KAGVTQTPRYLIKTRGQQVTLSCSPISGHRSVSWYQQTPGQGLQFLFEYFSETQRNKGNFPGRFSGRQFSNSRSEMNVSTLELGDSALYLCASSPGQGLEGYTFGSGTRLTVV.

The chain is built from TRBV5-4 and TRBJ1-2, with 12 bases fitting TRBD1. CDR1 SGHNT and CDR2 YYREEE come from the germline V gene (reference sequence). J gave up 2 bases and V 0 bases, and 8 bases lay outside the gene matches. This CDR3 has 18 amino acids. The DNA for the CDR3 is TGTGCCAGCAGCTTGGGTCGGGACAGGGGGCGCCTCAACTATGGCTACACCTTC. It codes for CASSLGRDRGRLNYGYTF.

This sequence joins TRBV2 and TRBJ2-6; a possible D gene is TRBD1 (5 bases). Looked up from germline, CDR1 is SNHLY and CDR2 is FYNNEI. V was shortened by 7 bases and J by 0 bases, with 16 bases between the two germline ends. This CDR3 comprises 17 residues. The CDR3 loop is CASTEAGWPSGANVLTF. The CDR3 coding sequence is TGTGCCAGCACAGAGGCAGGGTGGCCCTCTGGGGCCAACGTCCTGACTTTC.

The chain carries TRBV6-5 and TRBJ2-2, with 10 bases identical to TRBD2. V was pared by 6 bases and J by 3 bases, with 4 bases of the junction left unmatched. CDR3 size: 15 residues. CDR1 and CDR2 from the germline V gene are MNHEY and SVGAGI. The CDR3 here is CASRVAGGYTGELFF. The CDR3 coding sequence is TGTGCCAGCAGGGTAGCGGGGGGATACACCGGGGAGCTGTTTTTT.

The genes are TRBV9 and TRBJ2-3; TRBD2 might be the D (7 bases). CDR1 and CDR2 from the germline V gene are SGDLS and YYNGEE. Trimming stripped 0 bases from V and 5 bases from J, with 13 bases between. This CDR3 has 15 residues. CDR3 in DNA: TGTGCCAGCAGCGTAGGAGGGGGGGCCAAAGATACGCAGTATTTT. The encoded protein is CASSVGGGAKDTQYF.